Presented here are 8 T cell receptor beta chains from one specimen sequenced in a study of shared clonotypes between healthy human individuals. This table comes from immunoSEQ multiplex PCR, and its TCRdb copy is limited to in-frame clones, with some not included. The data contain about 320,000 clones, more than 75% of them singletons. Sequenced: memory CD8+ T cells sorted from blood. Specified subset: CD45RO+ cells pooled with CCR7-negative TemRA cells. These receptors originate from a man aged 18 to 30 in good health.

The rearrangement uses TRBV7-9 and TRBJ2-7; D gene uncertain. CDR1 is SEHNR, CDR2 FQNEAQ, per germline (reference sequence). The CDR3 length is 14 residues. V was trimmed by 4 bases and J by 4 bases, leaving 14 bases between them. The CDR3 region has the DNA TGTGCCAGCAGCTCCTTTGGCTCCACATACGAGCAGTACTTC. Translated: CASSSFGSTYEQYF.

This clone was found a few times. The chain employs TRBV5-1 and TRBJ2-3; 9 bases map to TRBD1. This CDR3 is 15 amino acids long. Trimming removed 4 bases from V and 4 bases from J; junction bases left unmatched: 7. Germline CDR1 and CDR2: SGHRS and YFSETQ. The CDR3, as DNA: TGCGCCAGCAGCACCGGGACAGGGCTCGCAGATACGCAGTATTTT. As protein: CASSTGTGLADTQYF.

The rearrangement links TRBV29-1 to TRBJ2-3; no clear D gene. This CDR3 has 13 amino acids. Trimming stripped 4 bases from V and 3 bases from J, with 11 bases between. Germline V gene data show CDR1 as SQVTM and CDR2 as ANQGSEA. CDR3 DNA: TGCAGCGTTGGGGCAAGAGGAACAGATACGCAGTATTTT. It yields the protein CSVGARGTDTQYF.

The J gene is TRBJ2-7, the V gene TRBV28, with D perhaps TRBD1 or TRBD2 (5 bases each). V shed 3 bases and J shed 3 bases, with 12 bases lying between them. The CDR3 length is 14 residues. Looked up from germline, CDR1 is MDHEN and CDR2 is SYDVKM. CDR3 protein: CASSLGRDLYEQYF. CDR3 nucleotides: TGTGCCAGCAGTTTGGGCAGGGACCTCTACGAGCAGTACTTC.

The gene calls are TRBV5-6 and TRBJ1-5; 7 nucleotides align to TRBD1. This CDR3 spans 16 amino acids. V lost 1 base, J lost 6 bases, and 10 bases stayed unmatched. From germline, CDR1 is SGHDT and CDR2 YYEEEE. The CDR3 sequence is CASSLRGTGVSQPQHF. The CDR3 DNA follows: TGTGCCAGCAGCTTGCGCGGAACAGGGGTTAGTCAGCCCCAGCATTTT.

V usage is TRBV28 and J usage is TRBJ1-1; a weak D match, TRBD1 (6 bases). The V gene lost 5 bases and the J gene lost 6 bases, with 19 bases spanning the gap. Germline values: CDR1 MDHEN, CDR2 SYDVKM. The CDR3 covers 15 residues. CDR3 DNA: TGTGCCAGCAGTCAACAACACCAGGGGAGGGCTGAAGCTTTCTTT. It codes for CASSQQHQGRAEAFF.

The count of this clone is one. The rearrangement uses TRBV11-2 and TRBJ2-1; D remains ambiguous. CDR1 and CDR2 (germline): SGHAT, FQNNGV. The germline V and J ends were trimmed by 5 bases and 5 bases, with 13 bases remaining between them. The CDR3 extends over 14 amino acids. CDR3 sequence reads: CASSPPSQHNEQFF. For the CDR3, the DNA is TGTGCCAGCAGCCCGCCGTCTCAACACAATGAGCAGTTCTTC.

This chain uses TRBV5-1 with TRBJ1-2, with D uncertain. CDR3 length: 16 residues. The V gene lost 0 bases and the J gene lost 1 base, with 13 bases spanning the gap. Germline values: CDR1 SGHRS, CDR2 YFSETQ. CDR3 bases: TGCGCCAGCAGCTTGGAGGGCGGAGACTTTAACTATGGCTACACCTTC. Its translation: CASSLEGGDFNYGYTF.